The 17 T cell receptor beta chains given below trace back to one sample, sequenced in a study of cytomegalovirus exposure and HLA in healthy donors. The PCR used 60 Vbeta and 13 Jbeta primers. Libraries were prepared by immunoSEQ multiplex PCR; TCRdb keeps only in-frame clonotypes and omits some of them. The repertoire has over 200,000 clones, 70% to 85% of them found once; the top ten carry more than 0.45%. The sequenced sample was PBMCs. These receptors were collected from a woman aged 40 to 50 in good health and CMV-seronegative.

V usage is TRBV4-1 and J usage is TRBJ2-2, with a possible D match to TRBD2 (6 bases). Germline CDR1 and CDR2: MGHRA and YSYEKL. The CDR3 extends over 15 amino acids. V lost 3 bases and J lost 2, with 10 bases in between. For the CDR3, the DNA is TGCGCCAGCAGCCATTATAGCGGAAACACCGGGGAGCTGTTTTTT. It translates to CASSHYSGNTGELFF.

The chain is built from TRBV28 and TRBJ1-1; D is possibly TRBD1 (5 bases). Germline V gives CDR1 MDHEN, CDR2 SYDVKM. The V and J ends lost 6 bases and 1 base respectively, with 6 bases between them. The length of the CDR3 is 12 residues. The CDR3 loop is CASRTANTEAFF. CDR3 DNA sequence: TGTGCCAGCAGGACAGCGAACACTGAAGCTTTCTTT. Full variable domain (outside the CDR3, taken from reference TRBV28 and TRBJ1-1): DVKVTQSSRYLVKRTGEKVFLECVQDMDHENMFWYRQDPGLGLRLIYFSYDVKMKEKGDIPEGYSVSREKKERFSLILESASTNQTSMYLCASRTANTEAFFGQGTRLTVV.

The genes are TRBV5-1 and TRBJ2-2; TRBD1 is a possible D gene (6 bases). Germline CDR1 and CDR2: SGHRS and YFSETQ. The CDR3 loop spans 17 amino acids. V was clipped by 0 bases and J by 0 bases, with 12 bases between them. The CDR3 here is CASSLASSGANTGELFF. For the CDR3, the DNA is TGCGCCAGCAGCTTGGCCTCTTCAGGGGCGAACACCGGGGAGCTGTTTTTT. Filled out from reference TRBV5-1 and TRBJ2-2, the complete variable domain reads KAGVTQTPRYLIKTRGQQVTLSCSPISGHRSVSWYQQTPGQGLQFLFEYFSETQRNKGNFPGRFSGRQFSNSRSEMNVSTLELGDSALYLCASSLASSGANTGELFFGEGSRLTVL.

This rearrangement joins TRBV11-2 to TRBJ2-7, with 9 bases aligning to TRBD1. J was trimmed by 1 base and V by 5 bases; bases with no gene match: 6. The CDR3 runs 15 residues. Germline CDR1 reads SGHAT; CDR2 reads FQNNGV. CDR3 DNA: TGTGCCAGCAGCCCCCGGGACAGGGAATCCTACGAGCAGTACTTC. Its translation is CASSPRDRESYEQYF. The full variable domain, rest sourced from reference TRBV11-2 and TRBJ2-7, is EAGVAQSPRYKIIEKRQSVAFWCNPISGHATLYWYQQILGQGPKLLIQFQNNGVVDDSQLPKDRFSAERLKGVDSTLKIQPAKLEDSAVYLCASSPRDRESYEQYFGPGTRLTVT.

CDR3: CASSSGQANTEAFF. The CDR3, as DNA: TGTGCCAGCAGCTCGGGACAGGCGAACACTGAAGCTTTCTTT. V gene TRBV5-8 combines with J gene TRBJ1-1; TRBD1 agrees at 8 bases. Germline V gives CDR1 SGHTS, CDR2 YDEGEE. The CDR3 consists of 14 residues. After removal of 3 bases from V and 1 base from J, the junction contained 2 bases not matched to a gene. Together with reference TRBV5-8 and TRBJ1-1, the CDR3 gives the full variable domain: EAGVTQSPTHLIKTRGQQATLRCSPISGHTSVYWYQQALGLGLQFLLWYDEGEERNRGNFPPRFSGRQFPNYSSELNVNALELEDSALYLCASSSGQANTEAFFGQGTRLTVV.

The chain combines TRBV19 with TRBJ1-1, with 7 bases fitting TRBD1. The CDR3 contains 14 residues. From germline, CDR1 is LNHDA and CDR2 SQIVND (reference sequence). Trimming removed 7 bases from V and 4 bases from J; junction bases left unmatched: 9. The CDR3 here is CASKQGIGITEAFF. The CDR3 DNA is TGTGCCAGTAAACAGGGGATCGGTATCACTGAAGCTTTCTTT.

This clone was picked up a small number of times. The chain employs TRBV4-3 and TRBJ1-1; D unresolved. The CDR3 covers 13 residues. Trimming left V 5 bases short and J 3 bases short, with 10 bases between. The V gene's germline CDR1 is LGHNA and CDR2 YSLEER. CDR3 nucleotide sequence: TGCGCCAGCAGCATCTACGCGGACACTGAAGCTTTCTTT. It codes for CASSIYADTEAFF.

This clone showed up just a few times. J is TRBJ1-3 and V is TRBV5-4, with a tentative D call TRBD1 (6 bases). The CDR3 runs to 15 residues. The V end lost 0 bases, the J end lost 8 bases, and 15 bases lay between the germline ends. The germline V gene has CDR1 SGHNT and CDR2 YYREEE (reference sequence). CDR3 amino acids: CASSLGNRETDTIYF. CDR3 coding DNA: TGTGCCAGCAGCTTGGGGAACAGGGAGACGGACACCATATATTTT.

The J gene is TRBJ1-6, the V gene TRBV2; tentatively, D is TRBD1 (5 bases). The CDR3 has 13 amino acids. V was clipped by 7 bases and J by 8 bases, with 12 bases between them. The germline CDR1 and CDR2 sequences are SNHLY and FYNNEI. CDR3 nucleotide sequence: TGTGCCAGCATTCTCGGAGGGGATTCACCCCTCCACTTT. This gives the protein CASILGGDSPLHF.

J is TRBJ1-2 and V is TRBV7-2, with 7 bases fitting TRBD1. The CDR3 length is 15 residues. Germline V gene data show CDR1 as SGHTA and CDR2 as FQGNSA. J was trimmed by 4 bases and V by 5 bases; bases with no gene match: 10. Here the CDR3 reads CASSPVEGTVYGYTF. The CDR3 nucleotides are TGTGCCAGCAGCCCGGTTGAGGGGACAGTCTATGGCTACACCTTC.

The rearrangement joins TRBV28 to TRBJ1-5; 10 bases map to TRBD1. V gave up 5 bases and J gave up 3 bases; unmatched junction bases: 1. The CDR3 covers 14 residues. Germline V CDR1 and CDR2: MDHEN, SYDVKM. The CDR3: CASSDRGHNQPQHF. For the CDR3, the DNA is TGTGCCAGCAGTGACAGGGGGCACAATCAGCCCCAGCATTTT.

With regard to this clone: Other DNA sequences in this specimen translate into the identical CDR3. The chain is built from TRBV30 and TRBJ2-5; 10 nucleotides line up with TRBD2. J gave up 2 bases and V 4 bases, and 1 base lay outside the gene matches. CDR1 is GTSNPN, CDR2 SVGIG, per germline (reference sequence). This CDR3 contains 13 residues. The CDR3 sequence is CAWTSGGQETQYF. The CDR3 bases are TGTGCCTGGACTAGCGGGGGTCAAGAGACCCAGTACTTC. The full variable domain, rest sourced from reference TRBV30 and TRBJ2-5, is SQTIHQWPATLVQPVGSPLSLECTVEGTSNPNLYWYRQAAGRGLQLLFYSVGIGQISSEVPQNLSASRPQDRQFILSSKKLLLSDSGFYLCAWTSGGQETQYFGPGTRLLVL.

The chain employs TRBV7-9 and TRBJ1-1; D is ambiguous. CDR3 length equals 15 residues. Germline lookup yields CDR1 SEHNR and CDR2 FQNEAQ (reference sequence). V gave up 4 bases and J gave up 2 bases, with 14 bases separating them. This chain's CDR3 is CASSSPLVSNTEAFF. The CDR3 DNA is TGTGCCAGCAGCTCGCCCTTGGTCAGTAACACTGAAGCTTTCTTT.

The CDR3 nucleotides are TGTGCCAGCAGCTTAGCGGTAAAAGAGACAATTTATGGCTACACCTTC. Translating it yields CASSLAVKETIYGYTF. The chain uses TRBV7-9 and TRBJ1-2, with no clear D. V gave up 0 bases and J gave up 5 bases, with 16 bases separating them. The germline V gene has CDR1 SEHNR and CDR2 FQNEAQ (reference sequence). The length of the CDR3 is 16 residues.

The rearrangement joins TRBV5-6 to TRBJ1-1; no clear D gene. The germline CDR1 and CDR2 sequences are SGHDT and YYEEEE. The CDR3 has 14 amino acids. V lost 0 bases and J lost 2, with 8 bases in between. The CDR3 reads CASSLGAGNTEAFF. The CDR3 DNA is TGTGCCAGCAGCTTGGGGGCGGGAAACACTGAAGCTTTCTTT.

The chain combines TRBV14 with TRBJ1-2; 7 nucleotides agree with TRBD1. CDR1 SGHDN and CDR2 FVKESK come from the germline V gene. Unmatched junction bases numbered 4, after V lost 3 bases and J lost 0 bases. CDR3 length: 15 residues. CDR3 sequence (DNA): TGTGCCAGCAGCCAGCTACAGGGGCCTAACTATGGCTACACCTTC. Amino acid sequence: CASSQLQGPNYGYTF.

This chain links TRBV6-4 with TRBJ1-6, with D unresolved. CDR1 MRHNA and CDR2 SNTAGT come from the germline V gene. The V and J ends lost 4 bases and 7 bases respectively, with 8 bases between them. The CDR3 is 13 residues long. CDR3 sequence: CASSAYLNSPLHF. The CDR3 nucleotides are TGTGCCAGCAGTGCCTATCTAAATTCACCCCTCCACTTT.